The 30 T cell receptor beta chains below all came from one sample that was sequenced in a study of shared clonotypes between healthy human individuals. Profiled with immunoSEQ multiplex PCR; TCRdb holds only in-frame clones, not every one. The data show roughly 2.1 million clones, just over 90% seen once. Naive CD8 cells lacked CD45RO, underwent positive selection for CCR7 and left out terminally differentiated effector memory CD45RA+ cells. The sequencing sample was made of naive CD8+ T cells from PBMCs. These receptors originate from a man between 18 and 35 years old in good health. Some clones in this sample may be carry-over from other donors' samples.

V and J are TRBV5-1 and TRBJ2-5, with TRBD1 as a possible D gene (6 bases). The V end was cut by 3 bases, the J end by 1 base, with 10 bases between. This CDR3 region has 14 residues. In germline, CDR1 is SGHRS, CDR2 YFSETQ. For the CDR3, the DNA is TGCGCCAGCAGCTCCCGGACAGCCCAAGAGACCCAGTACTTC. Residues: CASSSRTAQETQYF.

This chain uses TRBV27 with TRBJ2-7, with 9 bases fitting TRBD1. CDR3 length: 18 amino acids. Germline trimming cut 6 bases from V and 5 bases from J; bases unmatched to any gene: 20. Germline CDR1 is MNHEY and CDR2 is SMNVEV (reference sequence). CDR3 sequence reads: CASSLTPDEQGAINEQYF. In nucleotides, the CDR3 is TGTGCCAGCAGCCTCACCCCCGACGAACAGGGGGCAATTAACGAGCAGTACTTC.

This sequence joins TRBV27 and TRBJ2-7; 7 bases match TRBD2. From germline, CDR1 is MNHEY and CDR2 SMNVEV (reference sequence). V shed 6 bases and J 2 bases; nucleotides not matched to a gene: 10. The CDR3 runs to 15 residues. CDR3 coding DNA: TGTGCCAGCAGCCCCTTGCAGCGGGGCCCCTACGAGCAGTACTTC. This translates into CASSPLQRGPYEQYF.

CDR3 sequence (DNA): TGTGCCAGCAGCCAACTATTCACAGGCCGCTCTGGAAACACCATATATTTT. Translation: CASSQLFTGRSGNTIYF. V usage is TRBV7-6 and J usage is TRBJ1-3, with a weak D call TRBD1 (5 bases). The CDR3 length is 17 residues. The germline V gene has CDR1 SGHVS and CDR2 FNYEAQ. Deletions cut 5 bases from V and 0 bases from J, with 17 bases between.

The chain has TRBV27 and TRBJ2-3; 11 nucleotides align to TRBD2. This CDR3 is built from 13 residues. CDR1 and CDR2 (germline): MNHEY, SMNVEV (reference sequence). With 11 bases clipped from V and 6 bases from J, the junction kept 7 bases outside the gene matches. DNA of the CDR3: TGTGCCTCCACAATAGCGGGGGGGGATACGCAGTATTTT. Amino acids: CASTIAGGDTQYF.

Here the CDR3 reads CATSRDLSLTYGYTF. The DNA for the CDR3 is TGTGCCACCAGCAGAGATCTCTCGCTCACCTATGGCTACACCTTC. The genes are TRBV15 and TRBJ1-2, with D unresolved. V gave up 0 bases and J gave up 4 bases, with 12 bases separating them. Germline CDR1 reads LNHNV; CDR2 reads YYDKDF (reference sequence). This CDR3 has 15 residues.

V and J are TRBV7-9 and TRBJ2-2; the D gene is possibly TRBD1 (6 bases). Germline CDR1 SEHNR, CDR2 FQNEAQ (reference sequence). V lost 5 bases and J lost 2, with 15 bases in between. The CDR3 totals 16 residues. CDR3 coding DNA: TGTGCCAGCAGCAAACGGGACATTGAAAACACCGGGGAGCTGTTTTTT. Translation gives CASSKRDIENTGELFF. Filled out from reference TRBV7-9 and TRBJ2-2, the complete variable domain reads DTGVSQNPRHKITKRGQNVTFRCDPISEHNRLYWYRQTLGQGPEFLTYFQNEAQLEKSRLLSDRFSAERPKGSFSTLEIQRTEQGDSAMYLCASSKRDIENTGELFFGEGSRLTVL.

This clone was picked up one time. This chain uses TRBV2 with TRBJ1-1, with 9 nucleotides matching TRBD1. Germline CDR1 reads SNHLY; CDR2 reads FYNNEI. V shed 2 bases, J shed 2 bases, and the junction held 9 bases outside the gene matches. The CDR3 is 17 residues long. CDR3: CASSEIQGAPPNTEAFF. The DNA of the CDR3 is TGTGCCAGCAGTGAAATACAGGGGGCCCCACCCAACACTGAAGCTTTCTTT.

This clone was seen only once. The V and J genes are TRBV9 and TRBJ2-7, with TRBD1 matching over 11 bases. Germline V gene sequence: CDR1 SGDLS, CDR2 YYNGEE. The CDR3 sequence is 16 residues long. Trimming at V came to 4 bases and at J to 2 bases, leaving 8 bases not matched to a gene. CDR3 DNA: TGTGCCAGCAGCTCGGCCCCGGGACAGGGGGCCTACGAGCAGTACTTC. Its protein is CASSSAPGQGAYEQYF.

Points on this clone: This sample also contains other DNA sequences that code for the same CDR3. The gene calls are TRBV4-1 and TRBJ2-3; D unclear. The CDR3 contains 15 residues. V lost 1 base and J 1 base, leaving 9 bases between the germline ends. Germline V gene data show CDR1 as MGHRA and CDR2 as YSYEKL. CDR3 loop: CASSQGGVGTDTQYF. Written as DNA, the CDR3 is TGCGCCAGCAGCCAAGGCGGAGTAGGCACAGATACGCAGTATTTT.

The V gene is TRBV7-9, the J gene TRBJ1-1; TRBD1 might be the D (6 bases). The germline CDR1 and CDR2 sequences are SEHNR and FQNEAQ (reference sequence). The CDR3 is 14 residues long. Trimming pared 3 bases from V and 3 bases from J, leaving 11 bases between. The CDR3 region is CASSFGGADTEAFF. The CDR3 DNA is TGTGCCAGCAGCTTCGGGGGCGCGGACACTGAAGCTTTCTTT.

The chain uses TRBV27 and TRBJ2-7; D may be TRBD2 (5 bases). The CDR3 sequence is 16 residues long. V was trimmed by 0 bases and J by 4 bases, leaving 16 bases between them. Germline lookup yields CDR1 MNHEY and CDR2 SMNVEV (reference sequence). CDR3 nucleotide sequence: TGTGCCAGCAGTTTATCACCGGGGTCCCTTTTGTACGAGCAGTACTTC. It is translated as CASSLSPGSLLYEQYF.

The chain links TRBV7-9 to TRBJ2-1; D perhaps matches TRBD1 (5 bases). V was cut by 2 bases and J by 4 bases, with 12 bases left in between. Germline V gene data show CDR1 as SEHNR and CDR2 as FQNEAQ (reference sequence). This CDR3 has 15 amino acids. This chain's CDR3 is CASSLRQGWYNEQFF. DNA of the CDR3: TGTGCCAGCAGCTTACGGCAGGGATGGTACAATGAGCAGTTCTTC.

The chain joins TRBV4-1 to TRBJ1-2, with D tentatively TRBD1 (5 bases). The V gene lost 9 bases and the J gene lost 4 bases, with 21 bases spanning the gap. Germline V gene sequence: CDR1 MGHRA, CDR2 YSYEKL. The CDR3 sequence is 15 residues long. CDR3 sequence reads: CASTDRDPSFYGYTF. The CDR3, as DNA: TGCGCCAGTACGGACCGGGACCCGTCCTTCTATGGCTACACCTTC.

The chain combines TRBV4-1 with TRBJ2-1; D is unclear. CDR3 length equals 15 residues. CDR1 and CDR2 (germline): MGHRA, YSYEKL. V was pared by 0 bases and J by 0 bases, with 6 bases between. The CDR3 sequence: CASSQEWSSYNEQFF. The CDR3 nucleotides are TGCGCCAGCAGCCAAGAATGGTCCTCCTACAATGAGCAGTTCTTC.

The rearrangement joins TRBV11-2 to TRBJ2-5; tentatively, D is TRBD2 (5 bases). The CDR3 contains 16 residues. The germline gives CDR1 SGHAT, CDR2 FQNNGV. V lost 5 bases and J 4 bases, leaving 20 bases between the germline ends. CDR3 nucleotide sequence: TGTGCCAGCAGCGGAAGGGCCGCGGGTGCGAGAGAGACCCAGTACTTC. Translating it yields CASSGRAAGARETQYF.

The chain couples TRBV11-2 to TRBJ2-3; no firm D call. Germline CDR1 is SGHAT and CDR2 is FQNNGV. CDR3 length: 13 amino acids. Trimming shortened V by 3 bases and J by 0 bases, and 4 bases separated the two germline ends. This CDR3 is CASSFASTDTQYF. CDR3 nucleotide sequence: TGTGCCAGCAGCTTCGCTAGCACAGATACGCAGTATTTT.

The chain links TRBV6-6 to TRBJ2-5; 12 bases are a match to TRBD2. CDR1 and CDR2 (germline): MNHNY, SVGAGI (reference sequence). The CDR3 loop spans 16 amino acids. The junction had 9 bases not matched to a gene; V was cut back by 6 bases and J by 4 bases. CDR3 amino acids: CASRPLAGGSGETQYF. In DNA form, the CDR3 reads TGTGCCAGCAGGCCACTAGCGGGAGGATCTGGAGAGACCCAGTACTTC.

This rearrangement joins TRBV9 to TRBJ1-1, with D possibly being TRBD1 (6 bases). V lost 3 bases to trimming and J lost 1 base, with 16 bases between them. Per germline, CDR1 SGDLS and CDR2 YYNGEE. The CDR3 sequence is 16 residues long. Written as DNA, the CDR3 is TGTGCCAGCAGCGCGGGACACCAAGCACCGAACACTGAAGCTTTCTTT. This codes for CASSAGHQAPNTEAFF.

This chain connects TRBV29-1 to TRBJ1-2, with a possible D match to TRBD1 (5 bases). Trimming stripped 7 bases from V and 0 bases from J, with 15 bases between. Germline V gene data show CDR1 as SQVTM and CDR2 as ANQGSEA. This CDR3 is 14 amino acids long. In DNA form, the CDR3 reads TGCAGCGACATTGGGGACGGAGCTAACTATGGCTACACCTTC. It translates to CSDIGDGANYGYTF.

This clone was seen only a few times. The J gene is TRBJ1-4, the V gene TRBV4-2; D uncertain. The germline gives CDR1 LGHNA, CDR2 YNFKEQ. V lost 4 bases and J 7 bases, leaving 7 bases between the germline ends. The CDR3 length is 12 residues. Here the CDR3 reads CASSLQTEKLFF. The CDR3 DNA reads TGTGCCAGCAGCCTCCAGACTGAAAAACTGTTTTTT.

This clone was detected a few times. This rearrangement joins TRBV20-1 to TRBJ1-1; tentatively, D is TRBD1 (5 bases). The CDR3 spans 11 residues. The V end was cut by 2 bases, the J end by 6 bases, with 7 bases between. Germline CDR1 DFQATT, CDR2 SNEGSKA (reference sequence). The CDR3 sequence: CSARWGSEAFF. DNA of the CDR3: TGCAGTGCTAGATGGGGGTCTGAAGCTTTCTTT.

The CDR3: CASSEIWGEKLFF. The CDR3 nucleotides are TGTGCCAGCAGCGAGATTTGGGGCGAAAAACTGTTTTTT. The V and J genes are TRBV6-1 and TRBJ1-4; a possible D gene is TRBD1 (5 bases). CDR3 length equals 13 residues. Deletions cut 6 bases from V and 8 bases from J, with 13 bases between. CDR1 is MNHNS and CDR2 is SASEGT in the germline V gene.

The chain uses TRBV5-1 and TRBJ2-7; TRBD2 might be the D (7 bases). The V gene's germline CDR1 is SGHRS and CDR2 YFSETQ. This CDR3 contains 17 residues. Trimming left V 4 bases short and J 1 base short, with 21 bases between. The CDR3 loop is CASSPYYKGEGSYEQYF. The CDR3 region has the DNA TGCGCCAGCAGCCCGTACTATAAGGGGGAGGGATCCTACGAGCAGTACTTC.

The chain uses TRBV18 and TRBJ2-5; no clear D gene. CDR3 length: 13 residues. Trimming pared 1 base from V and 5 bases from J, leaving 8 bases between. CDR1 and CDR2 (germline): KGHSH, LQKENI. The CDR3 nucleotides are TGTGCCAGCTCACCACAGGGTGAGGAGACCCAGTACTTC. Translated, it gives CASSPQGEETQYF. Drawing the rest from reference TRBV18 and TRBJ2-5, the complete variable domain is NAGVMQNPRHLVRRRGQEARLRCSPMKGHSHVYWYRQLPEEGLKFMVYLQKENIIDESGMPKERFSAEFPKEGPSILRIQQVVRGDSAAYFCASSPQGEETQYFGPGTRLLVL.

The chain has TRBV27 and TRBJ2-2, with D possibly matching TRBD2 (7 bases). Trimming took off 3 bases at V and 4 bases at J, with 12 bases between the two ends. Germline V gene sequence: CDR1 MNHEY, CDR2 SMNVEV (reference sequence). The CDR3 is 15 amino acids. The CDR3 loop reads CASSFGGPGTGELFF. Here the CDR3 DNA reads TGTGCCAGCAGTTTCGGGGGGCCGGGCACCGGGGAGCTGTTTTTT.

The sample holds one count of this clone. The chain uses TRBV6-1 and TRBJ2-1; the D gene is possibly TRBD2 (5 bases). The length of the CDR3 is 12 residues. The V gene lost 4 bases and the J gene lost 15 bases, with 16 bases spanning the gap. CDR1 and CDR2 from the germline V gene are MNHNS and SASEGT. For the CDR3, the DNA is TGTGCCAGCAGTGGGGAATCGAGGGTTCGGTTCTTC. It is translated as CASSGESRVRFF.

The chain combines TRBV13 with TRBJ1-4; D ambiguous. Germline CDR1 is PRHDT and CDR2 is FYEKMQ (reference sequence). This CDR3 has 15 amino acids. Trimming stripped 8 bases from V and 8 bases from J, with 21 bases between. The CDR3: CASGLYFELKEKLFF. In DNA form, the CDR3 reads TGTGCCAGCGGCCTCTACTTCGAGTTAAAGGAAAAACTGTTTTTT.

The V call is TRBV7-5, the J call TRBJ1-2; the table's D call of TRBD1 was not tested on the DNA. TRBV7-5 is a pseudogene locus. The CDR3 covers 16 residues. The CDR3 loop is CVRSLAVGGVNYGYTF. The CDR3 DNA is TGTGTCAGAAGCTTAGCGGTAGGGGGAGTCAACTATGGCTACACCTTC.

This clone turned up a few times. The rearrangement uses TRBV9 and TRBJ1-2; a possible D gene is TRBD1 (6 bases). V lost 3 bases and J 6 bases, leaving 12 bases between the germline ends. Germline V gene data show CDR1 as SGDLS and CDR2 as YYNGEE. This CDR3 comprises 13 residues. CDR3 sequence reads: CASSAGAWHGYTF. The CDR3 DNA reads TGTGCCAGCAGCGCGGGGGCCTGGCATGGCTACACCTTC.